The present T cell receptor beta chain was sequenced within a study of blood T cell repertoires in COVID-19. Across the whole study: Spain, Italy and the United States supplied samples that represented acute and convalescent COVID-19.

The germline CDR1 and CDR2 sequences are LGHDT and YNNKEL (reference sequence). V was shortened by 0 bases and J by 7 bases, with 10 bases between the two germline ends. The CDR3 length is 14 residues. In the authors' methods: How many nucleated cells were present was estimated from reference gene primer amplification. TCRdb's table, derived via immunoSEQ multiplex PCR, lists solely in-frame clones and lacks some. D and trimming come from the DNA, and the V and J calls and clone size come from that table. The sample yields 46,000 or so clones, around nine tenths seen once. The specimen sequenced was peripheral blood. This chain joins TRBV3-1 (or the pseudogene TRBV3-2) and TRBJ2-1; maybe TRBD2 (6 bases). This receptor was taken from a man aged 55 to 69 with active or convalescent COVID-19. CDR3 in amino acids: CASSQDKAGNEQFF. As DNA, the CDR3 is TGTGCCAGCAGCCAAGATAAGGCGGGGAATGAGCAGTTCTTC.